This TCR beta chain stems from a study of blood T cell repertoires in COVID-19. Trimming at V came to 3 bases and at J to 5 bases, leaving 2 bases not matched to a gene. CDR3 length: 14 amino acids. Germline V gene data show CDR1 as MGHDK and CDR2 as SYGVNS. The assay was immunoSEQ multiplex PCR, and TCRdb's table has in-frame clones only and misses some. The top ten clones hold approximately 10% of a sample with 250,000 to 350,000 clones, 88% of them seen once. This clone was seen only once. The receptor was isolated from a woman aged 25 to 45 with COVID-19, enrolled during active disease. The chain has TRBV25-1 and TRBJ2-2; TRBD2 aligns across 8 bases. What was sequenced was peripheral blood. Here the CDR3 DNA reads TGTGCCAGCAGTGATGGCGGGAGGACCGGGGAGCTGTTTTTT. Residues: CASSDGGRTGELFF.